This T cell receptor (beta chain) emerged from a study of blood T cells in healthy people across ages. Study results and caveats: A greater number of naive CD4+ cells and higher diversity distinguished long-lived donors from aged donors.

This CDR3 has 13 residues. Germline V gives CDR1 SGHVS, CDR2 FQNEAQ. V lost 7 bases, J lost 3 bases, and 6 bases stayed unmatched. Notes on this clonotype: Its antigen is undetermined.

A second PCR, run for roughly 7 to 11 cycles, used a sample-barcoded 5' primer plus a J-beta primer mix. TCRdb passed the 5' RACE reads through MiXCR, listing each CDR3 protein once. The data contain 380,000 or so distinct CDR3 sequences, approximately 52% of them seen just once; the ten biggest clones take up 51%. The specimen sequenced was blood. The receptor was isolated from a man between 60 and 70 years old in good health. The chain couples TRBV7-8 to TRBJ2-7; 7 positions agree with TRBD2. The CDR3 bases are TGTGCCAGCACCCGGACTAGGGGCTACGAGCAGTACTTC. Residues: CASTRTRGYEQYF.